This T cell receptor beta chain emerged from a study of T cells in narcolepsy. Study-wide background: Patients with NT1 or NT2 and healthy control donors were enrolled. Study results and caveats: Autoreactive HCRT-specific and TRIB2-specific clonotypes were marked in same-patient CSF-versus-blood CD4+ comparisons. Healthy controls reportedly lacked the autoreactive clonotypes serially found in patients' blood. No autoreactive T cell clone sequences appeared in some memory CD4+ repertoires.

The V gene's germline CDR1 is LNHDA and CDR2 SQIVND (reference sequence). The CDR3 loop spans 13 amino acids. Trimming took 6 bases from V and 5 from J; bases not matched to a gene: 6. Sequencing was performed with immunoSEQ multiplex PCR; in TCRdb, only in-frame clones are kept and a portion is missing. The table records over 20,000 clones, just over 90% of them present only once. As regards this clone: Its antigen is unknown.

Sequencing input: CD45RA- memory CD4+ T cells from PBMCs. This TCR was recovered from a human donor with narcolepsy. This chain connects TRBV19 to TRBJ2-5, with TRBD1 matching 7 bases. The DNA for the CDR3 is TGTGCCAGTAGCGTCCCGACAGGGGAGACCCAGTACTTC. This gives the protein CASSVPTGETQYF.